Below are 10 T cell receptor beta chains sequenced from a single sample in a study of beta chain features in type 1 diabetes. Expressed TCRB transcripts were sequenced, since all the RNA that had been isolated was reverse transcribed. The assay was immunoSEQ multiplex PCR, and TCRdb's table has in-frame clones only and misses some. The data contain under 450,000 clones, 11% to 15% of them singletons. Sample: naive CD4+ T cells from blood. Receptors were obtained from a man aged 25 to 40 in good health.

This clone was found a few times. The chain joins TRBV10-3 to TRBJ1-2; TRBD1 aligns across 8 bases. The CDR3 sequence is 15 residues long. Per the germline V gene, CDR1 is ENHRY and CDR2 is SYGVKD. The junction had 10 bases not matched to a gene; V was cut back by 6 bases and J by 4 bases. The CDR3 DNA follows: TGTGCCATCAGAGACCGGGACAGGAATACCTATGGCTACACCTTC. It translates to CAIRDRDRNTYGYTF.

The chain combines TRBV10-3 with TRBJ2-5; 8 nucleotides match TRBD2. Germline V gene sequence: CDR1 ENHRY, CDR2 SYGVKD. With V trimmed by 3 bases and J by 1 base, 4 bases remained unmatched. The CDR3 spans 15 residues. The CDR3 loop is CAISDWAGGQETQYF. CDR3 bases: TGTGCCATCAGTGACTGGGCGGGGGGCCAAGAGACCCAGTACTTC.

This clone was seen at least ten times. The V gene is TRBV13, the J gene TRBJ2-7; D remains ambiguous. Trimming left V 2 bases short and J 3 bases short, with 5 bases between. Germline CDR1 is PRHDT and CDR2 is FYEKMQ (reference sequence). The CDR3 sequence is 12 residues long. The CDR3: CASSLRGYEQYF. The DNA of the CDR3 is TGTGCCAGCAGCTTACGAGGCTACGAGCAGTACTTC.

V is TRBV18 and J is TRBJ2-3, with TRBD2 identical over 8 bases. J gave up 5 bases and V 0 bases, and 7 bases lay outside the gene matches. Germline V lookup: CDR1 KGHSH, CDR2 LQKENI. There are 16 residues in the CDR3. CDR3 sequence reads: CASSPPFRGGQDTQYF. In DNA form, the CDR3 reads TGTGCCAGCTCACCACCGTTTCGGGGGGGCCAAGATACGCAGTATTTT.

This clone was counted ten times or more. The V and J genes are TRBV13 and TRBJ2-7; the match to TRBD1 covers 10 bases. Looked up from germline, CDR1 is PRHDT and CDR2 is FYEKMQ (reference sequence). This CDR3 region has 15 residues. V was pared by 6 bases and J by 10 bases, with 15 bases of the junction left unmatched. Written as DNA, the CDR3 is TGTGCCAGCAGATACCGAGGGACAGGGGACGCGCGACAGTACTTC. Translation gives CASRYRGTGDARQYF.

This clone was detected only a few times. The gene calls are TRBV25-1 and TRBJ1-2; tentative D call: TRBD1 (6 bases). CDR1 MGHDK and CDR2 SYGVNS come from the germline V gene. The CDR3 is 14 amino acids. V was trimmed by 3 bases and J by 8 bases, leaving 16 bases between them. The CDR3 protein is CASSDMGARSGYTF. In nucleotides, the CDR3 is TGTGCCAGCAGTGATATGGGGGCTAGGTCGGGCTACACCTTC.

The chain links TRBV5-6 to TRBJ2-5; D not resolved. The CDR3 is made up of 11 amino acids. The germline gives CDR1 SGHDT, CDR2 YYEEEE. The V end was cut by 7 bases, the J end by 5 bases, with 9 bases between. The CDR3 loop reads CASGGGETQYF. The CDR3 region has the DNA TGTGCCAGCGGCGGTGGTGAGACCCAGTACTTC.

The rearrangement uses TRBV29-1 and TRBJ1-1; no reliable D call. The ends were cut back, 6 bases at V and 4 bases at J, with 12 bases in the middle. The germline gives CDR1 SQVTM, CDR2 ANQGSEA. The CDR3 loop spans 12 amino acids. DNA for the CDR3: TGCAGCGTCCAGAAAGGGAGCACTGAAGCTTTCTTT. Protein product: CSVQKGSTEAFF.

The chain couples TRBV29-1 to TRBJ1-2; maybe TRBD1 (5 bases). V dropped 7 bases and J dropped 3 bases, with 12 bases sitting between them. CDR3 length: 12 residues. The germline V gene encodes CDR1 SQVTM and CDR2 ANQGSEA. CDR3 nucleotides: TGCAGCGGGGGCACGGGAGACTATGGCTACACCTTC. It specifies CSGGTGDYGYTF.

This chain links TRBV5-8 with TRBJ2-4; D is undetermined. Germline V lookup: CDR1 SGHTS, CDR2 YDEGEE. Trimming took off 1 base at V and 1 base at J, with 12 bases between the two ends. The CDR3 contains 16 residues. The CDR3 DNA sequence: TGTGCCAGCAGCTTGTTGAGTCTTCGGGCCAAAAACATTCAGTACTTC. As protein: CASSLLSLRAKNIQYF.